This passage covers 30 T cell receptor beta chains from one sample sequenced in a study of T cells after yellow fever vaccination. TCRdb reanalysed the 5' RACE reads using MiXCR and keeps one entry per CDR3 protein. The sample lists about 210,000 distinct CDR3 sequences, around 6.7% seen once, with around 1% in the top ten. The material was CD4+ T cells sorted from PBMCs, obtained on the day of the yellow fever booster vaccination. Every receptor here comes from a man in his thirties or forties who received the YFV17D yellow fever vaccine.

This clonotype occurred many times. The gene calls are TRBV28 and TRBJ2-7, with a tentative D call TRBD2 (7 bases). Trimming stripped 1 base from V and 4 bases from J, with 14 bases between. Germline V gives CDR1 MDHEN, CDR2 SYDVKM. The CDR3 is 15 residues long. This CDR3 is CASSLSGGWGYEQYF. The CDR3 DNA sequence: TGTGCCAGCAGTTTATCGGGGGGCTGGGGTTACGAGCAGTACTTC.

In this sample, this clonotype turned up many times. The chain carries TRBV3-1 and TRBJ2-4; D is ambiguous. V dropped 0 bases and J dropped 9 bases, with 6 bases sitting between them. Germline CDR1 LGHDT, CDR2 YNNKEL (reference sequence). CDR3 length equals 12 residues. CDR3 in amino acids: CASSQERTIQYF. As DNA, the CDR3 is TGTGCCAGCAGCCAAGAACGGACCATTCAGTACTTC. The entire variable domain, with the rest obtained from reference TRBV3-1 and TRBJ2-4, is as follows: DTAVSQTPKYLVTQMGNDKSIKCEQNLGHDTMYWYKQDSKKFLKIMFSYNNKELIINETVPNRFSPKSPDKAHLNLHINSLELGDSAVYFCASSQERTIQYFGAGTRLSVL.

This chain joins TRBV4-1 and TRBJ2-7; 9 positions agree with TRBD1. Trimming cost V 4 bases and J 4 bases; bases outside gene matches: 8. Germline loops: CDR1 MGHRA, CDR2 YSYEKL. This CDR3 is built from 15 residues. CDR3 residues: CASSRSGTGLYEQYF. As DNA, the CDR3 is TGCGCCAGCAGCCGATCCGGGACAGGGTTATACGAGCAGTACTTC.

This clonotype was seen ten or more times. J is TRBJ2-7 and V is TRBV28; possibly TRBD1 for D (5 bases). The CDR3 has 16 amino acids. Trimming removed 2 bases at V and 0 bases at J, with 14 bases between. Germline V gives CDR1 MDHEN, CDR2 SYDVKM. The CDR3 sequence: CASSLGLGALSYEQYF. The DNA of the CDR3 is TGTGCCAGCAGTTTAGGGTTAGGGGCGCTCTCCTACGAGCAGTACTTC.

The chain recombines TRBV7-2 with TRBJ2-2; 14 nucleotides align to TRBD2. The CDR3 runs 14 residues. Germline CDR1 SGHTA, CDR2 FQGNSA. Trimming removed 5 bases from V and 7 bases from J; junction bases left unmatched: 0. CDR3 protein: CASSGLAGGGELFF. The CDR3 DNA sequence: TGTGCCAGCAGCGGACTAGCGGGAGGCGGGGAGCTGTTTTTT.

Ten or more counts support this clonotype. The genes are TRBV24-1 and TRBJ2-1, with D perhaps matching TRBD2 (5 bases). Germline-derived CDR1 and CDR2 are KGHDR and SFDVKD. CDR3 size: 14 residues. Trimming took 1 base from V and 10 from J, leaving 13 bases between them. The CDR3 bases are TGTGCCACCAGTGATTTCCGCCAACCGGGGGAGCAGTTCTTC. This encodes CATSDFRQPGEQFF.

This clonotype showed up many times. Written as DNA, the CDR3 is TGTGCCAGCAGTTTTTTAGCGGGAGGAACCGGGGAGCTGTTTTTT. It codes for CASSFLAGGTGELFF. The rearrangement links TRBV12-3 or TRBV12-4 to TRBJ2-2, with TRBD2 identical over 10 bases. V was pared by 3 bases and J by 5 bases, with 3 bases of the junction left unmatched. This CDR3 spans 15 amino acids.

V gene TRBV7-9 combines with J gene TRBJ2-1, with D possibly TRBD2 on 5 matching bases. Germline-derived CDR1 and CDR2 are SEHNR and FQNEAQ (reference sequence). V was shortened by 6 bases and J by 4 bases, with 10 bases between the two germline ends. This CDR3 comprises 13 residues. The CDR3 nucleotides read TGTGCCAGCAGACTAGACCATTACAATGAGCAGTTCTTC. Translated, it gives CASRLDHYNEQFF.

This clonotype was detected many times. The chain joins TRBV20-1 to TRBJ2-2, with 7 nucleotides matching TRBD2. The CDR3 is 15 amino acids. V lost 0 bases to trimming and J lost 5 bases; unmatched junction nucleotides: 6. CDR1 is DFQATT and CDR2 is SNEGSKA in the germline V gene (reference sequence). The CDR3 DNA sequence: TGCAGTGCTAGAGATGCAGGGAGGGATACCGGGGAGCTGTTTTTT. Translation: CSARDAGRDTGELFF.

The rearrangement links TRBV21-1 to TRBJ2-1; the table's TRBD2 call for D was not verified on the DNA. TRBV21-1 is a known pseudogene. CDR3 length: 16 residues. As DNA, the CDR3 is TGTGCCAGCACCGTACGGGGGACTACCGAAAACAATGAGCAGTTCTTC. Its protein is CASTVRGTTENNEQFF.

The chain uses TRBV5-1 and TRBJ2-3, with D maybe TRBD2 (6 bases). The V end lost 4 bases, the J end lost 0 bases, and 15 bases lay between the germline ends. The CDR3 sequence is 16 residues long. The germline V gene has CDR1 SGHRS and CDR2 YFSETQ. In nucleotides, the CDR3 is TGCGCCAGCAGCCAGGCCCCTAGCGCTAGCACAGATACGCAGTATTTT. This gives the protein CASSQAPSASTDTQYF. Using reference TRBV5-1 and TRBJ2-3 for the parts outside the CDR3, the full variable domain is KAGVTQTPRYLIKTRGQQVTLSCSPISGHRSVSWYQQTPGQGLQFLFEYFSETQRNKGNFPGRFSGRQFSNSRSEMNVSTLELGDSALYLCASSQAPSASTDTQYFGPGTRLTVL.

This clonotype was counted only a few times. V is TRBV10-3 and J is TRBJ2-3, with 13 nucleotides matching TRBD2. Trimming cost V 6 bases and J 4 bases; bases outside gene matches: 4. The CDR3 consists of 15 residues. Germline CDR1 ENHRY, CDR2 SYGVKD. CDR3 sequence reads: CAIRGLAGVADTQYF. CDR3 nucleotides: TGTGCCATCAGAGGACTAGCGGGAGTGGCAGATACGCAGTATTTT.

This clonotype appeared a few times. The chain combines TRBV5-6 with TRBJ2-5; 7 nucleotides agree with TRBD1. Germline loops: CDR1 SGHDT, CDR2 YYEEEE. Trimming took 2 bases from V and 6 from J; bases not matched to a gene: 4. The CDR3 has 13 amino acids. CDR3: CASSFGTEKTQYF. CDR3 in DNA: TGTGCCAGCAGCTTTGGGACAGAGAAGACCCAGTACTTC.

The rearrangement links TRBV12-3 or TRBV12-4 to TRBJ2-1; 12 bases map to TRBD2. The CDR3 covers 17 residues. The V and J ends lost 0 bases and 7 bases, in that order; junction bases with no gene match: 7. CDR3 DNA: TGTGCCAGCAGTTTAGCCTCCGGGACTAGCGGGTGGAATGAGCAGTTCTTC. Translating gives CASSLASGTSGWNEQFF.

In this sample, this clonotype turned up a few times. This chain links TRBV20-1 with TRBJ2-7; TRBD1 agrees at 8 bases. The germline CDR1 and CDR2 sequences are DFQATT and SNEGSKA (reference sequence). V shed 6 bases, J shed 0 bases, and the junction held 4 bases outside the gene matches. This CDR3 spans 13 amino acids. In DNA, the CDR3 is TGCAGTGCCTCGGACAGGGTCTCCTACGAGCAGTACTTC. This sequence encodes CSASDRVSYEQYF.

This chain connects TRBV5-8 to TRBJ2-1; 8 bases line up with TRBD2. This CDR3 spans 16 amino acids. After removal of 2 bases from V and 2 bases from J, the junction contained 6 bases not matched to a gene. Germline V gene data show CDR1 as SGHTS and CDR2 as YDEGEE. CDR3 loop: CASSLERGTPYNEQFF. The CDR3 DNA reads TGTGCCAGCAGCTTAGAGCGGGGGACACCCTACAATGAGCAGTTCTTC.

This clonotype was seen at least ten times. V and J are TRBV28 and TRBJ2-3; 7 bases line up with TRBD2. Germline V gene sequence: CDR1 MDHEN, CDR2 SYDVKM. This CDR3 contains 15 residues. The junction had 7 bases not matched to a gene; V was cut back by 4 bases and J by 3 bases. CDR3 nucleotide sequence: TGTGCCAGCAGTTCACGCGGGAGTGGTACAGATACGCAGTATTTT. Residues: CASSSRGSGTDTQYF. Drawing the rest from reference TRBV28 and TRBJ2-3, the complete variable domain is DVKVTQSSRYLVKRTGEKVFLECVQDMDHENMFWYRQDPGLGLRLIYFSYDVKMKEKGDIPEGYSVSREKKERFSLILESASTNQTSMYLCASSSRGSGTDTQYFGPGTRLTVL.

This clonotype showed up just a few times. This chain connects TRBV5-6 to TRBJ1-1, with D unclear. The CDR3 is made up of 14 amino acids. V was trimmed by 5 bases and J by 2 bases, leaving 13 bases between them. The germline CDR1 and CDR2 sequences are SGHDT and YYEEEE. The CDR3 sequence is CASRLSGINTEAFF. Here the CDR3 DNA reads TGTGCCAGCAGACTATCGGGGATTAACACTGAAGCTTTCTTT.

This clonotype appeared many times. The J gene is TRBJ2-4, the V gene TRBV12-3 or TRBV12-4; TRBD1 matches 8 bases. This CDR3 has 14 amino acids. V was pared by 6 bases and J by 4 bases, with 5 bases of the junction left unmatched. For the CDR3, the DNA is TGTGCCAGCAGCCAAACAGGGGGGAAAAACATTCAGTACTTC. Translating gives CASSQTGGKNIQYF.

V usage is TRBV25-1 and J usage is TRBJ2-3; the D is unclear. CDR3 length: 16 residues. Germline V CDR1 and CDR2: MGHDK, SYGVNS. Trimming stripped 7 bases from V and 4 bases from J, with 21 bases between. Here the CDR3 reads CASTRTSFPDSDTQYF. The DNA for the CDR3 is TGTGCCAGCACGAGAACTTCCTTCCCTGACTCAGATACGCAGTATTTT. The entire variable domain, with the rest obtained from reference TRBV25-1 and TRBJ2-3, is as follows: EADIYQTPRYLVIGTGKKITLECSQTMGHDKMYWYQQDPGMELHLIHYSYGVNSTEKGDLSSESTVSRIRTEHFPLTLESARPSHTSQYLCASTRTSFPDSDTQYFGPGTRLTVL.

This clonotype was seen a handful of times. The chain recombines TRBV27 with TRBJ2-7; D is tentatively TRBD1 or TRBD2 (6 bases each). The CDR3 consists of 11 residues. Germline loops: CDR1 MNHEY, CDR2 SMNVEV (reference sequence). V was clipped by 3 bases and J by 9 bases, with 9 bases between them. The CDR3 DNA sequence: TGTGCCAGCAGTTTGGGGGGCATGCAGTACTTC. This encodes CASSLGGMQYF.

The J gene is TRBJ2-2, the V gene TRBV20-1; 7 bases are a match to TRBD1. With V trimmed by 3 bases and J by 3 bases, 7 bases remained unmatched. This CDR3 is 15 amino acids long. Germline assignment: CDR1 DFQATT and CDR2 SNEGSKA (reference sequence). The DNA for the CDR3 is TGCAGTGCTAGTAGGGGGCAGGGGGACACCGGGGAGCTGTTTTTT. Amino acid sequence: CSASRGQGDTGELFF.

The CDR3 spells CASSLRGVAGRNTGELFF. CDR3 coding DNA: TGTGCCAGCAGTCTCCGGGGGGTAGCGGGACGGAACACCGGGGAGCTGTTTTTT. The chain has TRBV27 and TRBJ2-2, with 8 bases lining up with TRBD2. The CDR3 is 18 residues long. V was pared by 5 bases and J by 1 base, with 12 bases of the junction left unmatched. Germline V gene lookup returns CDR1 MNHEY and CDR2 SMNVEV (reference sequence).

CDR3 region: CASPLPGPNSYNEQFF. The CDR3 DNA sequence: TGTGCCAGTCCTCTCCCGGGACCAAACTCCTACAATGAGCAGTTCTTC. V and J are TRBV19 and TRBJ2-1; tentatively, D is TRBD1 or TRBD2 (5 bases each). V was clipped by 8 bases and J by 0 bases, with 17 bases between them. The CDR3 is 16 amino acids. The V gene's germline CDR1 is LNHDA and CDR2 SQIVND (reference sequence).

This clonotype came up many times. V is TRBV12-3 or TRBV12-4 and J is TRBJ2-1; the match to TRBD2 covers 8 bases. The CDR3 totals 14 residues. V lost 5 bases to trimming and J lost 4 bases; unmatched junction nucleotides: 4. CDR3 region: CASSAGTRYNEQFF. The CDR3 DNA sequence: TGTGCCAGCAGTGCCGGGACTAGGTACAATGAGCAGTTCTTC.

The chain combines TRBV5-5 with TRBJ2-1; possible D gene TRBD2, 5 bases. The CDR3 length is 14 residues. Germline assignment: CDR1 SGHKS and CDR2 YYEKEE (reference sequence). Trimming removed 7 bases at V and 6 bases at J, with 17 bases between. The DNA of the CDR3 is TGTGCCAGCGGGTCGGCTACACGGGGCAATGAGCAGTTCTTC. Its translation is CASGSATRGNEQFF.

The CDR3 bases are TGTGCCACCCCCCCACTAGCGGAGATCTACGAGCAGTACTTC. Translating gives CATPPLAEIYEQYF. This chain connects TRBV6-1 to TRBJ2-7, with 8 bases identical to TRBD2. The junction had 11 bases not matched to a gene; V was cut back by 10 bases and J by 3 bases. Germline V lookup: CDR1 MNHNS, CDR2 SASEGT. This CDR3 has 14 residues.

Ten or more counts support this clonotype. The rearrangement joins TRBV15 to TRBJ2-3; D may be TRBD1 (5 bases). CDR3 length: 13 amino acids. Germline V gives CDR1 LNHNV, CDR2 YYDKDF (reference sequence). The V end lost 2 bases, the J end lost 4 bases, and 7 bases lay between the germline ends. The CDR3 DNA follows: TGTGCCACCAGCAGACAGGGCCCAGATACGCAGTATTTT. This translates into CATSRQGPDTQYF. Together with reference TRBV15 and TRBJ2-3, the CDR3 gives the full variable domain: DAMVIQNPRYQVTQFGKPVTLSCSQTLNHNVMYWYQQKSSQAPKLLFHYYDKDFNNEADTPDNFQSRRPNTSFCFLDIRSPGLGDTAMYLCATSRQGPDTQYFGPGTRLTVL.

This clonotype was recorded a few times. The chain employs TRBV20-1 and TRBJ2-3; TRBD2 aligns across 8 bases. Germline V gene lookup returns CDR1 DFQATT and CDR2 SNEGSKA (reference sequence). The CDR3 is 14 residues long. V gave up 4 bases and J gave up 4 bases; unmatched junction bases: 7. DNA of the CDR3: TGCAGTGCTAATCGTGGGACTAGTCCAGATACGCAGTATTTT. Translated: CSANRGTSPDTQYF.

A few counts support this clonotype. The CDR3 DNA sequence: TGTGCCAGCAGCTTAGCATCCGACAGTCACTCTGGAAACACCATATATTTT. This translates into CASSLASDSHSGNTIYF. The genes are TRBV11-1 and TRBJ1-3, with D perhaps TRBD1 (5 bases). This CDR3 has 17 residues. Trimming removed 0 bases at V and 0 bases at J, with 12 bases between. The germline gives CDR1 SGHAT, CDR2 FQDESV (reference sequence).